Shown below are 4 T cell receptor beta chains from a single sample sequenced in a study of monozygotic twins with inflammatory bowel disease. TCRdb reprocessed the 5' RACE reads, keeping one entry per CDR3 protein, no DNA. Its table records about 380,000 distinct CDR3 sequences. The sequenced material came from blood. The receptors originated from a human donor with ulcerative colitis or Crohn's disease, or a healthy co-twin of an affected twin (not recorded which).

J is TRBJ1-2 and V is TRBV6-5; TCRdb outputs TRBD1, but without DNA this stays unchecked. CDR1 MNHEY and CDR2 SVGAGI come from the germline V gene. CDR3 size: 13 residues. The CDR3 sequence: CASSYPGLIGYTF.

The V gene is TRBV20-1, the J gene TRBJ1-6; TCRdb indicates TRBD1, and absent DNA this call remains unverified. Germline V gene sequence: CDR1 DFQATT, CDR2 SNEGSKA (reference sequence). The CDR3 is 13 residues long. The CDR3 sequence is CSSRDRGDSPLHF.

This chain links TRBV7-2 with TRBJ1-5; TCRdb calls TRBD1, which cannot be checked without DNA. The CDR3 has 12 amino acids. Germline loops: CDR1 SGHTA, CDR2 FQGNSA. The CDR3 sequence: CASSSYTGTQHF.

This chain uses TRBV7-2 with TRBJ2-3; TCRdb lists TRBD1, though no DNA is available to test this call. Germline CDR1 is SGHTA and CDR2 is FQGNSA. The CDR3 is 16 amino acids. The CDR3 sequence is CASSLVRGASTDTQYF.